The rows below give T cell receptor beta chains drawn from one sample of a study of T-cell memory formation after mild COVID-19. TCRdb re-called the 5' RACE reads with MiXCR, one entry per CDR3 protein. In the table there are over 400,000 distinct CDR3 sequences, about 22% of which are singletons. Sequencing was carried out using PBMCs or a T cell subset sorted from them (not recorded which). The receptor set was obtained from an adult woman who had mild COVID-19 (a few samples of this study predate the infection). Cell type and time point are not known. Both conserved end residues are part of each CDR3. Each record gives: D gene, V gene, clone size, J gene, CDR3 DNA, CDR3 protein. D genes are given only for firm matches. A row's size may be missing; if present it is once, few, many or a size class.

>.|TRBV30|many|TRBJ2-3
TGTGCCTGGACCCAGCGTGTGACAGATACGCAGTATTTT
CAWTQRVTDTQYF
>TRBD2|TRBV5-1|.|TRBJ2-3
TGCGCCAGCAGCTTCTCGGATAGCGGGAGAGGTGATACGCAGTATTTT
CASSFSDSGRGDTQYF
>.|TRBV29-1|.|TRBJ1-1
TGCAGCGCCCCAACAGAACTGAACACTGAAGCTTTCTTT
CSAPTELNTEAFF
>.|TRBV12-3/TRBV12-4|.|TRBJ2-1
TGTGCCAGCAGTTTGCCGGTTGGGGTGATCAATGAGCAGTTCTTC
CASSLPVGVINEQFF
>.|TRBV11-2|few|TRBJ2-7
TGTGCCAGCAGCTTAGAGGGGCTAAGCTCCTACGAGCAGTACTTC
CASSLEGLSSYEQYF
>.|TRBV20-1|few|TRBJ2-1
TGCAGTGCTAGCCGGGAGTCTCTGAGTAATGAGCAGTTCTTC
CSASRESLSNEQFF
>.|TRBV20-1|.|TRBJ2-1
TGCAGTGCTAGAGTCCCCGGGACCCAGCAGTTCTTC
CSARVPGTQQFF
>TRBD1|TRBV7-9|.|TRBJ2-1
TGTGCCAGCAGCTTAGCCAGGGGGCGCTTAGGGGAGCAGTTCTTC
CASSLARGRLGEQFF
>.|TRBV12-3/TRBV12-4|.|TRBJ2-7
TGTGCCAGCAGTTTAGGAAGGACGCTTCTGGAGCAGTACTTC
CASSLGRTLLEQYF
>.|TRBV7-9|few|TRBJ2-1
TGTGCCAGCAGCTTGTCCACCTACAATGAGCAGTTCTTC
CASSLSTYNEQFF
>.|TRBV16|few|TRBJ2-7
TGTGCCAGCAGCCGACCGGGACACGGAATATACGAGCAGTACTTC
CASSRPGHGIYEQYF
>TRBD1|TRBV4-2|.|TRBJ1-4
TGTGCCAGCCGACGGGGTAGGGGGCTGGATGAAAAACTGTTTTTT
CASRRGRGLDEKLFF
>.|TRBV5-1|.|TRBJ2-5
TGCGCCAGCAGACCTGGCGGGGAGACCCAGTACTTC
CASRPGGETQYF
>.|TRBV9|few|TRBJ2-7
TGTGCCAGCAGCGTAACCCATACGTTCTCCTACGAGCAGTACTTC
CASSVTHTFSYEQYF
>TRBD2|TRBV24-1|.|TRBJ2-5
TGTGCCACCAGTTGGGCTAGCGGGGGAGAGACCCAGTACTTC
CATSWASGGETQYF
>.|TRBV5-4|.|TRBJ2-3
TGTGCCAGCACTAAGGGCGGCGGCACAGATACGCAGTATTTT
CASTKGGGTDTQYF
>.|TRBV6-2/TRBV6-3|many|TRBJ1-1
TGTGCCAGCAGTTACACTCACTCGAACACTGAAGCTTTCTTT
CASSYTHSNTEAFF